This record concerns one T cell receptor (beta chain) sequence. Other DNA sequences in the sample encode the same CDR3. TCRdb's table, derived via immunoSEQ multiplex PCR, lists solely in-frame clones and lacks some. Seen here are 15,000 or so clones, around 70% observed once, and the top ten hold 25% to 35%. The V end was cut by 5 bases, the J end by 4 bases, with 8 bases between. This CDR3 comprises 11 residues. Germline V gene sequence: CDR1 DFQATT, CDR2 SNEGSKA (reference sequence). The data were taken from a study of T cells after somatic rescue of genetic block. Sequenced input: peripheral blood mononuclear cells (PBMCs). This TCR was recovered from a man aged 18 to 35. V usage is TRBV20-1 and J usage is TRBJ1-1; D gene uncertain. In DNA, the CDR3 is TGCAGTGCTGGTAGGGTCACTGAAGCTTTCTTT. This gives the protein CSAGRVTEAFF.